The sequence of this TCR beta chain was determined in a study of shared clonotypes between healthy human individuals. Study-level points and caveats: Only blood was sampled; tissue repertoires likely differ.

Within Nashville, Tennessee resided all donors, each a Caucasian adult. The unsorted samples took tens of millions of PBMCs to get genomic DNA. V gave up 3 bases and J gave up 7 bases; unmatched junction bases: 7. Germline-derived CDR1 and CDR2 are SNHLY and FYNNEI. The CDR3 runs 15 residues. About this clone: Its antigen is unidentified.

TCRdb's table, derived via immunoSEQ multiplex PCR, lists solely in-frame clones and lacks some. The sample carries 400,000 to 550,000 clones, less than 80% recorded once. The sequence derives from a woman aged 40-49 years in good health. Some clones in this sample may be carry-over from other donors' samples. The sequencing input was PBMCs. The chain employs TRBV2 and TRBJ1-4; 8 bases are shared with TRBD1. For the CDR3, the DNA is TGTGCCAGCAGTGACCCAGGGGGCATCGGTGAAAAACTGTTTTTT. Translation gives CASSDPGGIGEKLFF.